These 14 T cell receptor beta chains originate from one sample sequenced in a study of shared clonotypes between healthy human individuals. TCRdb keeps only in-frame clones here, not all; method: immunoSEQ multiplex PCR. The sample yields some 1.5 million clones, 95% to 99% seen once. Sequenced material: naive CD4+ T cells sorted from blood. Subset specified: CD45RA+ positively selected. The receptors here all came from a young man in good health.

This chain joins TRBV20-1 and TRBJ2-1; a weak D match, TRBD2 (6 bases). The germline V and J ends were trimmed by 6 bases and 13 bases, with 16 bases remaining between them. Looked up from germline, CDR1 is DFQATT and CDR2 is SNEGSKA (reference sequence). CDR3 length equals 11 residues. CDR3 protein: CSAGLSARQFF. CDR3 bases: TGCAGTGCGGGACTCTCCGCTCGCCAGTTCTTC.

This chain connects TRBV6-1 to TRBJ2-7; a possible D gene is TRBD1 (5 bases). This CDR3 spans 12 amino acids. The germline CDR1 and CDR2 sequences are MNHNS and SASEGT. Trimming took 4 bases from V and 2 from J, leaving 6 bases between them. CDR3 sequence reads: CASSAGPYEQYF. The DNA for the CDR3 is TGTGCCAGCAGTGCAGGGCCCTACGAGCAGTACTTC.

The chain joins TRBV6-5 to TRBJ2-2; D may be TRBD1 or TRBD2 (5 bases each). Germline CDR1 MNHEY, CDR2 SVGAGI. V lost 6 bases and J lost 1, with 9 bases in between. This CDR3 is built from 14 residues. The CDR3 coding sequence is TGTGCCAGCAGGGGGGACGGGAACACCGGGGAGCTGTTTTTT. Its protein product is CASRGDGNTGELFF.

Written as DNA, the CDR3 is TGTGCCAGAAAGGGTATGGAGGTTGAGGACTATGGCTACACCTTC. This encodes CARKGMEVEDYGYTF. This chain connects TRBV5-3 to TRBJ1-2; D remains ambiguous. TRBV5-3 is annotated as an ORF whose role is uncertain. Trimming removed 6 bases from V and 3 bases from J, with 18 bases in between. The CDR3 loop spans 15 amino acids.

The genes are TRBV19 and TRBJ1-2; the match to TRBD1 covers 12 bases. The trim removed 3 bases at V and 2 bases at J, leaving 10 bases unmatched. The CDR3 covers 18 residues. Looked up from germline, CDR1 is LNHDA and CDR2 is SQIVND (reference sequence). In nucleotides, the CDR3 is TGTGCCAGTAGTATTTTCCCGGGACAGGGGGCCTTCAACTATGGCTACACCTTC. Translating it yields CASSIFPGQGAFNYGYTF.

This chain uses TRBV4-1 with TRBJ2-1, with TRBD2 matching 8 bases. This CDR3 region has 16 residues. V shed 1 base and J 2 bases; nucleotides not matched to a gene: 4. Germline V lookup: CDR1 MGHRA, CDR2 YSYEKL. The CDR3 DNA follows: TGCGCCAGCAGCCAAGCATACGGGAGGGCCTACAATGAGCAGTTCTTC. This encodes CASSQAYGRAYNEQFF.

The rearrangement links TRBV5-4 to TRBJ2-1; TRBD2 is a possible D gene (6 bases). Trimming took 4 bases from V and 2 from J, leaving 16 bases between them. CDR3 length: 16 amino acids. The germline gives CDR1 SGHNT, CDR2 YYREEE (reference sequence). The CDR3 DNA reads as TGTGCCAGCAGCCCATTACTAGCCTTAACCTACAATGAGCAGTTCTTC. Amino acid sequence: CASSPLLALTYNEQFF.

This clone was counted a few times. The V call is TRBV28, the J call TRBJ1-1, with D perhaps matching TRBD1 (6 bases). The CDR3 loop spans 18 amino acids. Trimming took 6 bases from V and 0 from J, leaving 23 bases between them. CDR1 and CDR2 from the germline V gene are MDHEN and SYDVKM. CDR3 in amino acids: CASRRPPQGSNLNTEAFF. The CDR3, as DNA: TGTGCCAGCAGACGCCCCCCACAGGGTTCGAACCTGAACACTGAAGCTTTCTTT.

The CDR3 DNA reads as TGTGCCAGCTCACGAACAGGGAGCTTTGTACCCTACGAGCAGTACTTC. Residues: CASSRTGSFVPYEQYF. The chain has TRBV18 and TRBJ2-7, with D possibly matching TRBD1 (6 bases). Germline-derived CDR1 and CDR2 are KGHSH and LQKENI. V was cut by 4 bases and J by 2 bases, with 18 bases left in between. The CDR3 length is 16 residues.

V and J are TRBV29-1 and TRBJ1-3, with 8 bases that match TRBD1. Germline CDR1 and CDR2: SQVTM and ANQGSEA. The CDR3 runs 14 residues. V shed 6 bases and J 0 bases; nucleotides not matched to a gene: 4. DNA for the CDR3: TGCAGCGTAAGGACAGGGAGCTCTGGAAACACCATATATTTT. Amino acid sequence: CSVRTGSSGNTIYF. Filled out from reference TRBV29-1 and TRBJ1-3, the complete variable domain reads SAVISQKPSRDICQRGTSLTIQCQVDSQVTMMFWYRQQPGQSLTLIATANQGSEATYESGFVIDKFPISRPNLTFSTLTVSNMSPEDSSIYLCSVRTGSSGNTIYFGEGSWLTVV.

The rearrangement uses TRBV7-6 and TRBJ2-5, with D possibly being TRBD2 (6 bases). Germline V gives CDR1 SGHVS, CDR2 FNYEAQ. The CDR3 totals 15 residues. With 6 bases removed from V and 5 bases from J, the gap between germline ends came to 19 bases. CDR3 amino acids: CASSRGAGLGETQYF. DNA of the CDR3: TGTGCCAGCAGTCGGGGTGCGGGACTCGGGGAGACCCAGTACTTC.

The chain combines TRBV2 with TRBJ1-4; D gene uncertain. This CDR3 has 14 amino acids. V lost 6 bases and J lost 7, with 15 bases in between. In germline, CDR1 is SNHLY, CDR2 FYNNEI. The CDR3 DNA sequence: TGTGCCAGCAGACGTGCCGGGGTCGGTGAAAAACTGTTTTTT. Residues: CASRRAGVGEKLFF.

V gene TRBV15 combines with J gene TRBJ1-5; TRBD1 matches at 7 bases. There are 15 residues in the CDR3. The V segment lost 0 bases and the J segment 6 bases; nucleotides outside the gene matches: 5. The V gene's germline CDR1 is LNHNV and CDR2 YYDKDF (reference sequence). The CDR3 spells CATSRDLTGSQPQHF. The CDR3 coding sequence is TGTGCCACCAGCAGAGATTTGACAGGGAGTCAGCCCCAGCATTTT.

The chain combines TRBV10-3 with TRBJ2-3; the D is unclear. The CDR3 length is 14 residues. Germline CDR1 and CDR2: ENHRY and SYGVKD. V dropped 6 bases and J dropped 2 bases, with 12 bases sitting between them. The CDR3 region has the DNA TGTGCCATCAGGACAAAGATGGACACAGATACGCAGTATTTT. As protein: CAIRTKMDTDTQYF.